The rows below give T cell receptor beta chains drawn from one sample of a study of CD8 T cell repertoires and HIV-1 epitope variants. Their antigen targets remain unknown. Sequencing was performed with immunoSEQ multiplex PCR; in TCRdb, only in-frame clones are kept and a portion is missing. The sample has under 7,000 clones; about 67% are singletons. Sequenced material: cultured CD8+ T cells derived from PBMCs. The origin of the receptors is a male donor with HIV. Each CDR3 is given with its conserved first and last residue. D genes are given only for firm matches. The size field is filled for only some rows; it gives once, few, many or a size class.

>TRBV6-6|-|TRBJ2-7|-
CASSYPNAREQYF
TGTGCCAGCAGTTACCCGAATGCAAGGGAGCAGTACTTC
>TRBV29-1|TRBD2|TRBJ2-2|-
CSVGTSGNTGELFF
TGCAGCGTGGGGACTAGCGGTAACACCGGGGAGCTGTTTTTT
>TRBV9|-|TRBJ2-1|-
CASSTMGNEQFF
TGTGCCAGCAGCACTATGGGGAATGAGCAGTTCTTC
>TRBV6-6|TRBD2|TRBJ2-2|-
CASSQTSGGTAGELFF
TGTGCCAGCAGCCAAACTAGCGGGGGCACGGCCGGGGAGCTGTTTTTT
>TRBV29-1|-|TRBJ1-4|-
CSVEGDSNEKLFF
TGCAGCGTTGAGGGAGACTCTAATGAAAAACTGTTTTTT
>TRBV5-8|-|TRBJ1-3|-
CASSFGRDPGNTIYF
TGTGCCAGCAGCTTCGGACGGGACCCTGGAAACACCATATATTTT
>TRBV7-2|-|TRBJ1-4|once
CASSSTGSGEKLFF
TGTGCCAGCAGCTCGACAGGCTCGGGCGAAAAACTGTTTTTT
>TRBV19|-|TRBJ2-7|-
CASSIDPGTDYEQYF
TGTGCCAGTAGTATAGATCCCGGGACTGACTACGAGCAGTACTTC
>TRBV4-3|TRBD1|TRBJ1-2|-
CASSPQFTGGDTF
TGCGCCAGCAGCCCTCAATTTACAGGGGGTGACACCTTC
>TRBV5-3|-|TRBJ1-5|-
CAPIRVRVSNQPQHF
TGTGCCCCAATACGTGTCAGGGTAAGCAATCAGCCCCAGCATTTT
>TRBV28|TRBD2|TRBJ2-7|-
CASSPGLAMYEQYF
TGTGCCAGCAGTCCAGGACTAGCTATGTACGAGCAGTACTTC
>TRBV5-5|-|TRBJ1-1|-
CASSLEGTSNTEAFF
TGTGCCAGCAGCTTGGAGGGGACGTCCAACACTGAAGCTTTCTTT
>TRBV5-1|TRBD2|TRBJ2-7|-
CASSFTSSGGRLLNYEQYF
TGCGCCAGCAGCTTCACCTCTAGCGGGGGTCGTCTATTGAACTACGAGCAGTACTTC
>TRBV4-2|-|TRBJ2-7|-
CASSQGGYEQYF
TGTGCCAGCAGCCAAGGAGGGTACGAGCAGTACTTC
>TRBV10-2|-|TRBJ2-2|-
CASSADTGWGRRGGELFF
TGCGCCAGCAGTGCCGATACAGGTTGGGGGAGAAGGGGCGGGGAGCTGTTTTTT
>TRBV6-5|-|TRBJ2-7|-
CASSYRLLVGYEQYF
TGTGCCAGCAGTTACCGACTGCTAGTAGGCTACGAGCAGTACTTC
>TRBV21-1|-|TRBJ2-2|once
CASSLRRSGELFF
TGTGCCAGCAGCCTGAGGAGGTCCGGGGAGCTGTTTTTT
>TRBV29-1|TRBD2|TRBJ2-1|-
CSVEGGQGLAGGRYNEQFF
TGCAGCGTTGAAGGAGGCCAAGGACTAGCGGGAGGTCGCTACAATGAGCAGTTCTTC
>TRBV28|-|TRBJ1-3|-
CASSLVQNTGNTIYF
TGTGCCAGCAGTTTAGTCCAGAATACTGGAAACACCATATATTTT
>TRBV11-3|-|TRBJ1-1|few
CASSLEVNTEAFF
TGTGCCAGCAGCTTAGAGGTGAACACTGAAGCTTTCTTT
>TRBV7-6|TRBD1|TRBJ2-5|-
CASRPGTGWQETQYF
TGTGCCAGCAGACCCGGGACAGGGTGGCAAGAGACCCAGTACTTC
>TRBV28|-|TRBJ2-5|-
CASSSVDRDQETQYF
TGTGCCAGCAGTTCCGTCGACCGAGACCAAGAGACCCAGTACTTC
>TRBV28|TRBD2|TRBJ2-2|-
CASSPLAGAGTGELFF
TGTGCCAGCAGCCCGCTAGCGGGGGCGGGGACCGGGGAGCTGTTTTTT
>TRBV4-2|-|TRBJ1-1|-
CAGSQGTEAFF
TGTGCCGGCAGCCAAGGCACTGAAGCTTTCTTT
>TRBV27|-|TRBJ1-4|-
CASSLSGFPTTNEKLFF
TGTGCCAGCAGTTTATCGGGATTTCCCACAACTAATGAAAAACTGTTTTTT
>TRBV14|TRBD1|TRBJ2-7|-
CASSLQGYEQYF
TGTGCCAGCAGCCTACAGGGGTACGAGCAGTACTTC
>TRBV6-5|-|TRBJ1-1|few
CASSYNAFGPVTEAFF
TGTGCCAGCAGTTACAACGCCTTCGGGCCAGTCACTGAAGCTTTCTTT
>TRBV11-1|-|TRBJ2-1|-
CASSFQQASNEQFF
TGTGCCAGCAGCTTTCAACAGGCTAGCAATGAGCAGTTCTTC
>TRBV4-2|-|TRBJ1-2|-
CASSQARQVYGYTF
TGTGCCAGCAGCCAAGCTCGACAGGTATATGGCTACACCTTC
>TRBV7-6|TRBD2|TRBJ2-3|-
CASSLNVGGTDTQYF
TGTGCCAGCAGCTTAAATGTGGGGGGGACAGATACGCAGTATTTT
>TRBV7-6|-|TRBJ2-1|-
CASSPEGPYNEQFF
TGTGCCAGCAGCCCTGAGGGCCCCTACAATGAGCAGTTCTTC
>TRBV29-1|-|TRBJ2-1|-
CSVEDVFGGASYNEQFF
TGCAGCGTTGAAGATGTTTTCGGGGGTGCGTCCTACAATGAGCAGTTCTTC
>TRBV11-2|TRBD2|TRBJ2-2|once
CASSLTSGRTPGTGELFF
TGTGCCAGCAGCCTCACTAGCGGGAGGACCCCGGGCACCGGGGAGCTGTTTTTT